In its sample, the clone carrying this T cell receptor beta chain was seen once. As yet, its antigen is unknown. Using immunoSEQ multiplex PCR, the repertoire was profiled, and TCRdb retains in-frame clones only, with some absent. The table shows some 99,000 clones, with 94% occurring only once. Trimming removed 7 bases at V and 1 base at J, with 17 bases between. CDR3 size: 17 residues. Germline assignment: CDR1 MDHEN and CDR2 SYDVKM. This sample is drawn from a study of OX40 agonist ivuxolimab in advanced cancers. For the study at large: Patients in dose escalation had liver, melanoma, kidney or head and neck cancers. Partial responses were achieved by three patients, one with hepatocellular carcinoma and two with cutaneous melanoma. Study-wide findings and caveats: There was clonal expansion of CD4+ and CD8+ blood T cells by week 6 at 0.1 to 3.0 mg/kg.

V usage is TRBV28 and J usage is TRBJ2-6; the D gene could be TRBD1 or TRBD2 (6 bases each). The sequence came from an adult with an advanced solid tumor such as melanoma, head and neck, liver or kidney cancer. Sequenced here: CD4+ or CD8+ T cells sorted from blood, sampled in a trial of the OX40 agonist ivuxolimab. CDR3 sequence: CASITGGQLSGANVLTF. The CDR3 DNA is TGTGCCAGCATCACCGGGGGCCAGCTTTCTGGGGCCAACGTCCTGACTTTC.